The present T cell receptor (beta chain) was sequenced within a study of blood T cells in healthy people across ages. Study conclusions and caveats: Naive CD4+ cells and diversity were both higher in long-lived donors than in aged donors.

Germline assignment: CDR1 SEHNR and CDR2 FQNEAQ (reference sequence). This CDR3 region has 13 residues. The trim removed 5 bases at V and 7 bases at J, leaving 8 bases unmatched. Concerning this clonotype itself: Its matching antigen is unknown.

Primers used in a second PCR of roughly 6 to 12 cycles were a sample-barcoded 5' primer and a J-beta primer mix. One entry per CDR3 protein, called by TCRdb with MiXCR from the 5' RACE reads. The data contain 1.5 million to 1.8 million distinct CDR3 sequences, around 40% of them singletons. The V gene is TRBV7-9, the J gene TRBJ2-7, with TRBD1 matching 7 bases. The sequencing input was blood. The source is a woman aged 18-35 years in good health. The CDR3 is CASSKTGSREQYF. CDR3 in DNA: TGTGCCAGCAGCAAGACAGGGAGTCGGGAGCAGTACTTC.